One sample yielded the 7 T cell receptor beta chains listed below, sequenced in a study of identical twins. In TCRdb, the 5' RACE reads were re-called with MiXCR into one record per CDR3 protein. The table shows roughly 710,000 distinct CDR3 sequences, with 6.1% occurring only once. The sample comprised naive T cells sorted from blood. The receptors originated from a man between 18 and 35 years old in good health.

This clonotype came up many times. The chain carries TRBV27 and TRBJ2-5; the match to TRBD2 covers 12 bases. This CDR3 is 14 amino acids long. From germline, CDR1 is MNHEY and CDR2 SMNVEV (reference sequence). The V and J ends lost 4 bases and 5 bases, in that order; junction bases with no gene match: 2. As DNA, the CDR3 is TGTGCCAGCAGTTCGACTAGCGGGAGTGAGACCCAGTACTTC. Amino acid sequence: CASSSTSGSETQYF.

This clonotype was counted between two and nine times. The V gene is TRBV12-3 or TRBV12-4, the J gene TRBJ1-5, with D unclear. The CDR3 consists of 15 residues. Trimming stripped 6 bases from V and 2 bases from J, with 14 bases between. The CDR3 region has the DNA TGTGCCAGCAGCCCCAGGTCCACGGGCAATCAGCCCCAGCATTTT. Protein sequence: CASSPRSTGNQPQHF.

There are many counts of this clonotype. This sequence joins TRBV5-1 and TRBJ2-7, with 14 bases matching TRBD2. Looked up from germline, CDR1 is SGHRS and CDR2 is YFSETQ. The V segment lost 4 bases and the J segment 6 bases; nucleotides outside the gene matches: 6. The CDR3 runs to 15 residues. CDR3: CASSDGLAGGTEQYF. The CDR3 coding sequence is TGCGCCAGCAGCGACGGACTAGCGGGAGGTACCGAGCAGTACTTC.

This clonotype occurred a few times. The genes are TRBV6-2 or TRBV6-3 and TRBJ2-3; tentatively, D is TRBD1 or TRBD2 (6 bases each). CDR1 and CDR2 (germline): MNHEY, SVGEGT. The CDR3 loop spans 16 amino acids. V was clipped by 0 bases and J by 2 bases, with 12 bases between them. CDR3 sequence reads: CASSYSTGTYTDTQYF. CDR3 coding DNA: TGTGCCAGCAGTTACTCCACAGGGACTTACACAGATACGCAGTATTTT.

This clonotype was seen a few times. The chain has TRBV27 and TRBJ1-2; D remains ambiguous. This CDR3 has 13 residues. Trimming shortened V by 6 bases and J by 0 bases, and 8 bases separated the two germline ends. CDR1 is MNHEY, CDR2 SMNVEV, per germline (reference sequence). The CDR3 is CASRRAANYGYTF. The CDR3 DNA is TGTGCCAGCAGGAGAGCCGCTAACTATGGCTACACCTTC.

This clonotype was seen many times. J is TRBJ2-3 and V is TRBV12-3 or TRBV12-4; D is ambiguous. V was pared by 5 bases and J by 3 bases, with 12 bases between. The length of the CDR3 is 14 residues. The CDR3 spells CASSLDIRTDTQYF. The CDR3 DNA is TGTGCCAGCAGTCTCGACATTAGAACAGATACGCAGTATTTT.

The rearrangement uses TRBV18 and TRBJ1-3; tentative D call: TRBD1 (6 bases). The CDR3 runs to 16 residues. The germline gives CDR1 KGHSH, CDR2 LQKENI. The V end lost 3 bases, the J end lost 0 bases, and 12 bases lay between the germline ends. The CDR3 DNA is TGTGCCAGCTCACCGCGGGGGCTCGCCTCTGGAAACACCATATATTTT. Translating it yields CASSPRGLASGNTIYF.